This is a list of T cell receptor beta chains from one sample in a study of identifying expanded T cells in peripheral blood. Profiling relied on immunoSEQ multiplex PCR, and the TCRdb table lists in-frame clones only, not all of them. Of 45,000 to 60,000 clones listed, over 80% were seen once; the top ten hold approximately 15%. Sequenced sample: blood. Receptors were obtained from a person between 18 and 75 years old in good health. Each CDR3 is given with its conserved first and last residue.

v_call: TRBV20-1
j_call: TRBJ2-7
cdr3_aa: CSAPDSYEQYF

v_call: TRBV5-1
j_call: TRBJ2-1
cdr3_aa: CASSLSTGGTGNEQFF

v_call: TRBV6-5
j_call: TRBJ2-2
cdr3_aa: CASSYTTGELFF

v_call: TRBV2
j_call: TRBJ2-1
cdr3_aa: CASSDPLAGGQDNEQFF

v_call: TRBV7-9
j_call: TRBJ1-2
cdr3_aa: CASSLEGAGNYGYTF

v_call: TRBV7-2
j_call: TRBJ2-3
cdr3_aa: CASSPRAGGQGDTQYF

v_call: TRBV25-1
j_call: TRBJ2-7
cdr3_aa: CATRTMRGPTYEQYF

v_call: TRBV11-3
j_call: TRBJ2-7
cdr3_aa: CASSGWGDEQYF

v_call: TRBV19
j_call: TRBJ2-7
cdr3_aa: CASSIQSGGSYEQYF

v_call: TRBV5-1
j_call: TRBJ2-1
cdr3_aa: CASSHGSGRENNEQFF

v_call: TRBV19
j_call: TRBJ2-1
cdr3_aa: CASSLRTSGRGLNEQFF

v_call: TRBV2
j_call: TRBJ1-5
cdr3_aa: CASIPDRGQRQPQHF

v_call: TRBV21-1
j_call: TRBJ1-1
cdr3_aa: CASSTGRTEAFF

v_call: TRBV6-5
j_call: TRBJ1-1
cdr3_aa: CASCRQGRDTEAFF

v_call: TRBV7-3
j_call: TRBJ2-3
cdr3_aa: CASSLTGQGVIDTQYF

v_call: TRBV7-9
j_call: TRBJ2-7
cdr3_aa: CASSLAEDSYEQYF

v_call: TRBV7-9
j_call: TRBJ1-1
cdr3_aa: CASTGGYEAFF

v_call: TRBV30
j_call: TRBJ1-1
cdr3_aa: CAWSWGRNQEAFF

v_call: TRBV4-1
j_call: TRBJ2-2
cdr3_aa: CASRSRLAESNTGELFF

v_call: TRBV7-6
j_call: TRBJ2-1
cdr3_aa: CASSFSSGPLGDEQFF

v_call: TRBV19
j_call: TRBJ1-5
cdr3_aa: CASSAPRDRGNQPQHF

v_call: TRBV2
j_call: TRBJ1-1
cdr3_aa: CASSEGAANTEAFF

v_call: TRBV19
j_call: TRBJ2-2
cdr3_aa: CASSKHGAGELFF

v_call: TRBV18
j_call: TRBJ1-1
cdr3_aa: CASSQAPNTEAFF

v_call: TRBV28
j_call: TRBJ2-7
cdr3_aa: CASSRPPGQGDYEQYF

v_call: TRBV5-1
j_call: TRBJ2-2
cdr3_aa: CASSIRVSGELFF

v_call: TRBV5-1
j_call: TRBJ2-2
cdr3_aa: CASSFGAGVTGELFF

v_call: TRBV7-9
j_call: TRBJ2-5
cdr3_aa: CASSLGTSGSRTETQYF

v_call: TRBV6-6
j_call: TRBJ1-6
cdr3_aa: CASSPWQVGSPLHF

v_call: TRBV10-3
j_call: TRBJ2-1
cdr3_aa: CAISEKGLAENEQFF

v_call: TRBV4-2
j_call: TRBJ1-3
cdr3_aa: CASSQELSSGNTIYF

v_call: TRBV5-1
j_call: TRBJ1-1
cdr3_aa: CASSLGGGQPNTEAFF

v_call: TRBV6-5
j_call: TRBJ2-3
cdr3_aa: CASSRLAASTDTQYF

v_call: TRBV18
j_call: TRBJ2-7
cdr3_aa: CASSPTGPDEQYF

v_call: TRBV7-9
j_call: TRBJ1-1
cdr3_aa: CASSWYADSEAFF

v_call: TRBV5-1
j_call: TRBJ1-5
cdr3_aa: CASSLDGSSNQPQHF

v_call: TRBV19
j_call: TRBJ1-5
cdr3_aa: CASTPGRLNQPQHF

v_call: TRBV7-9
j_call: TRBJ1-2
cdr3_aa: CASSRTGTGGSGYTF

v_call: TRBV6-6
j_call: TRBJ1-2
cdr3_aa: CASSPPPLMHGYTF

v_call: TRBV23-1
j_call: TRBJ1-5
cdr3_aa: CASSQIPAGADSNQPQHF

v_call: TRBV4-1
j_call: TRBJ2-7
cdr3_aa: CASSRLQGLTRTEQYF

v_call: TRBV9
j_call: TRBJ2-3
cdr3_aa: CASSIGVGGGFTDTQYF

v_call: TRBV5-6
j_call: TRBJ2-5
cdr3_aa: CASNHGETQYF

v_call: TRBV7-3
j_call: TRBJ2-1
cdr3_aa: CASSLEPGGHQFF

v_call: TRBV11-2
j_call: TRBJ2-5
cdr3_aa: CASSLEGLAGVETQYF

v_call: TRBV23-1
j_call: TRBJ1-1
cdr3_aa: CASSLITGGLIPEAFF

v_call: TRBV6-5
j_call: TRBJ2-5
cdr3_aa: CASSTQGVGETQYF

v_call: TRBV30
j_call: TRBJ2-3
cdr3_aa: CAWSVAGGPTDTQYF

v_call: TRBV5-4
j_call: TRBJ1-1
cdr3_aa: CASSLIGTANTEAFF

v_call: TRBV6-1
j_call: TRBJ2-7
cdr3_aa: CASSEFLRGSYEQYF

v_call: TRBV6-5
j_call: TRBJ1-1
cdr3_aa: CASLGVATEAFF